This paragraph reports one TCR beta chain. These data originate in a study of blood T cell repertoires in COVID-19. Turning to the study itself: Both acute and convalescent COVID-19 samples were obtained from the United States, Italy and Spain.

CDR1 is SGHNT and CDR2 is YENEEA in the germline V gene. Trimming stripped 5 bases from V and 4 bases from J, with 13 bases between. The CDR3 sequence is 14 residues long. The table came from immunoSEQ multiplex PCR; TCRdb's copy has only in-frame clones and leaves some out. The sample has 200,000 to 250,000 clones, 90% seen once. Participants' own reports of clinical history determined their cohort assignment. The source is a man aged 25 to 40 who had been exposed to COVID-19. This rearrangement joins TRBV11-3 to TRBJ2-3; TRBD2 might be the D (5 bases). Sequencing input: PBMCs or T cells enriched from blood (not recorded which). CDR3 sequence: CASSPTAGADTQYF. CDR3 in DNA: TGTGCCAGCAGCCCAACGGCCGGGGCAGATACGCAGTATTTT.